These T cell receptor beta chains were read from a single sample in a study of T cell responses to AZD1222 COVID-19 vaccine. Sequencing used immunoSEQ multiplex PCR; TCRdb keeps in-frame clones, though not all of them. Of roughly 97,000 clones in the sample, around nine tenths were seen once. Material: peripheral blood, obtained 28 days after the second dose of the MenACWY control vaccine. These receptors were obtained from an adult who received the MenACWY meningococcal vaccine as a control. CDR3s include the opening cysteine and the closing phenylalanine or tryptophan. D genes are given only for firm matches. Where a row states a size, it is once, few, many or the class of an expanded clone; other rows omit it.

d_gene	v_gene	abundance	j_gene	CDR3aa	CDR3nt
TRBD1	TRBV11-2	.	TRBJ2-7	CASSPRGPYEQYF	TGTGCCAGCAGTCCCAGGGGGCCCTACGAGCAGTACTTC
TRBD1	TRBV7-7	.	TRBJ2-2	CASSLDRAGELFF	TGTGCTAGCAGCCTTGACAGGGCCGGGGAGCTGTTTTTT
TRBD1	TRBV28	.	TRBJ1-1	CASRTGGTEAFF	TGTGCCAGCAGGACAGGGGGCACTGAAGCTTTCTTT
.	TRBV2	once	TRBJ1-1	CASSEALRWDTEAFF	TGTGCCAGCAGTGAAGCTCTCCGTTGGGACACTGAAGCTTTCTTT
.	TRBV27	.	TRBJ2-1	CASSFTPSRKNEQFF	TGTGCCAGCAGTTTTACCCCATCGAGGAAAAATGAGCAGTTCTTC
.	TRBV29-1	.	TRBJ1-4	CSVKRGGNEKLFF	TGCAGCGTTAAGAGAGGAGGTAATGAAAAACTGTTTTTT
.	TRBV11-3	once	TRBJ2-2	CASSLIATGELFF	TGTGCCAGCAGCTTAATAGCGACCGGGGAGCTGTTTTTT
TRBD1	TRBV6-5	.	TRBJ1-5	CASSSEDRDNQPQHF	TGTGCCAGCAGTTCTGAGGACAGGGACAATCAGCCCCAGCATTTT
TRBD2	TRBV7-3	.	TRBJ2-1	CASSLSLAGGNNEQFF	TGTGCCAGCAGCTTAAGTCTAGCGGGGGGAAACAATGAGCAGTTCTTC
.	TRBV9	.	TRBJ1-1	CASSVAGGNTEAFF	TGTGCCAGCAGCGTAGCGGGGGGGAACACTGAAGCTTTCTTT
.	TRBV6-6	once	TRBJ2-6	CASSPLRVLFATRVTSGANVLTF	TGTGCCAGCAGTCCTCTTCGTGTCCTCTTCGCCACTCGGGTCACCTCTGGGGCCAACGTCCTGACTTTC
TRBD2	TRBV3-1/TRBV3-2	.	TRBJ2-7	CASSQEQLAGTYEQYF	TGTGCCAGCAGCCAAGAGCAACTAGCGGGTACCTACGAGCAGTACTTC
TRBD2	TRBV6-5	.	TRBJ2-3	CASSYHFSGGSDTQYF	TGTGCCAGCAGTTACCACTTTAGCGGGGGATCGGATACGCAGTATTTT
TRBD2	TRBV7-9	.	TRBJ2-3	CASSLGRTSGLSTDTQYF	TGTGCCAGCAGCTTAGGGCGGACTAGCGGGCTTAGCACAGATACGCAGTATTTT
.	TRBV4-1	.	TRBJ1-4	CASSQVPASSYEKLFF	TGCGCCAGCAGCCAAGTACCGGCCTCCTCCTATGAAAAACTGTTTTTT
TRBD1	TRBV23-1	once	TRBJ2-2	CASSPGTGLGTGELFF	TGCGCCAGCAGTCCCGGGACAGGGCTCGGCACCGGGGAGCTGTTTTTT
TRBD1	TRBV18	.	TRBJ2-7	CASSRNRGQDEQYF	TGTGCCAGCTCACGCAACAGGGGGCAGGACGAGCAGTACTTC
.	TRBV7-6	once	TRBJ2-3	CASSFRVGTDTQYF	TGTGCCAGCAGCTTCAGGGTAGGCACAGATACGCAGTATTTT
.	TRBV7-2	.	TRBJ1-5	CASSLRPTLFNQPQHF	TGTGCCAGCAGCTTAAGGCCCACACTCTTCAATCAGCCCCAGCATTTT
.	TRBV20-1	.	TRBJ1-2	CSASRVGGYTF	TGCAGTGCTAGCCGGGTGGGTGGCTACACCTTC
.	TRBV4-2	.	TRBJ1-3	CASSQDNPAIPSGNTIYF	TGTGCCAGCAGCCAAGATAACCCAGCCATACCTTCTGGAAACACCATATATTTT
.	TRBV18	.	TRBJ2-1	CASSPGRNNEQFF	TGTGCCAGCTCACCCGGACGGAACAATGAGCAGTTCTTC
TRBD1	TRBV7-2	.	TRBJ1-4	CASSLGQGANPNEKLFF	TGTGCCAGCAGCTTAGGACAGGGAGCAAACCCGAATGAAAAACTGTTTTTT
.	TRBV19	.	TRBJ2-1	CASSTDLPSEQFF	TGTGCCAGTAGTACCGATCTACCAAGCGAGCAGTTCTTC
TRBD2	TRBV19	once	TRBJ2-3	CASSIRTSGTGVTDTQYF	TGTGCCAGTAGTATTCGGACTAGCGGAACGGGGGTCACAGATACGCAGTATTTT
.	TRBV24-1	.	TRBJ1-2	CATNNRVESYTF	TGTGCCACCAACAACAGGGTGGAGAGCTACACCTTC
TRBD2	TRBV11-2	once	TRBJ2-1	CASSLQLVAGNEQFF	TGTGCCAGCAGCTTACAATTGGTAGCGGGCAATGAGCAGTTCTTC
.	TRBV9	.	TRBJ2-3	CASSALGGPTDTQYF	TGTGCCAGCAGTGCCCTCGGGGGGCCCACAGATACGCAGTATTTT
TRBD1	TRBV5-4	.	TRBJ2-7	CASSPTPDRGPYEQYF	TGTGCCAGCAGCCCTACTCCCGACAGGGGGCCCTACGAGCAGTACTTC
.	TRBV7-8	.	TRBJ1-1	CASSPGGYPNTEAFF	TGTGCCAGCAGCCCCGGGGGGTACCCGAACACTGAAGCTTTCTTT
TRBD1	TRBV7-9	.	TRBJ1-1	CASSLTGQMSTEAFF	TGTGCCAGCAGCCTGACGGGACAGATGAGCACTGAAGCTTTCTTT
TRBD2	TRBV6-2/TRBV6-3	few	TRBJ2-1	CASSYGGDSYNEQFF	TGTGCCAGCAGTTACGGGGGGGACTCATACAATGAGCAGTTCTTC
.	TRBV5-4	.	TRBJ1-6	CASSDRAGYNSPLHF	TGTGCCAGCAGTGACCGGGCAGGGTATAATTCACCCCTCCACTTT
.	TRBV6-6	.	TRBJ2-7	CASSHTQPLDGRSSYEQYF	TGTGCCAGCAGTCACACACAGCCTTTAGACGGCAGGAGCTCCTACGAGCAGTACTTC
.	TRBV5-6	.	TRBJ1-2	CASSLGARANYGYTF	TGTGCCAGCAGCTTGGGGGCCAGAGCTAACTATGGCTACACCTTC
TRBD1	TRBV28	.	TRBJ1-2	CASSDDRVQDYGYTF	TGTGCCAGCAGTGATGACAGGGTGCAGGACTATGGCTACACCTTC
.	TRBV2	.	TRBJ2-3	CASSGIGRGPQYF	TGTGCCAGCAGTGGGATCGGCCGAGGCCCGCAGTATTTT
.	TRBV11-3	few	TRBJ1-2	CASSSGPEGYGYTF	TGTGCCAGCAGCTCCGGACCAGAGGGCTATGGCTACACCTTC
.	TRBV19	.	TRBJ1-3	CASSSGGTANTIYF	TGTGCCAGTAGTAGCGGAGGTACCGCAAACACCATATATTTT
.	TRBV4-3	.	TRBJ2-7	CASSQEGWEEQYF	TGCGCCAGCAGCCAAGAAGGATGGGAGGAGCAGTACTTC
TRBD1	TRBV9	.	TRBJ2-7	CASSGQGTLAYEQYF	TGTGCCAGCAGCGGACAGGGGACTCTAGCCTACGAGCAGTACTTC
.	TRBV6-5	.	TRBJ1-2	CASRGPYGYTF	TGTGCTAGCAGAGGGCCCTATGGCTACACCTTC
.	TRBV28	.	TRBJ1-1	CASILLSGEAFF	TGTGCCAGCATCCTACTTTCGGGGGAAGCTTTCTTT
.	TRBV27	.	TRBJ2-7	CASSSDRGPTGARNYEQYF	TGTGCCAGCAGTTCAGATCGGGGGCCTACAGGGGCAAGGAACTACGAGCAGTACTTC
.	TRBV4-1	.	TRBJ1-1	CASSQFLGVGYTEAFF	TGCGCCAGCAGCCAATTCCTTGGGGTGGGGTACACTGAAGCTTTCTTT
TRBD1	TRBV25-1	.	TRBJ1-4	CASSNPPGQLNEKLFF	TGTGCCAGCTCTAACCCTCCGGGACAGCTTAATGAAAAACTGTTTTTT
.	TRBV6-5	few	TRBJ2-7	CASSTTYYEQYF	TGTGCCAGCAGTACGACGTATTACGAGCAGTACTTC
.	TRBV7-3	.	TRBJ2-5	CASSLASAETQYF	TGTGCCAGCAGCTTAGCTAGCGCGGAGACCCAGTACTTC
.	TRBV19	.	TRBJ1-5	CASSIDLYILAVSNQPQHF	TGTGCCAGTAGTATAGATCTTTATATTTTGGCAGTGTCCAATCAGCCCCAGCATTTT
.	TRBV24-1	.	TRBJ1-2	CATRPGDGNYGYTF	TGTGCCACCAGACCTGGGGACGGTAACTATGGCTACACCTTC
.	TRBV6-2/TRBV6-3	.	TRBJ2-5	CASSYATGTPLETQYF	TGTGCCAGCAGTTACGCAACCGGGACTCCTTTGGAGACCCAGTACTTC
TRBD1	TRBV7-3	few	TRBJ2-2	CASSGQGAGLTGELFF	TGTGCCAGCAGCGGACAGGGGGCCGGTCTGACCGGGGAGCTGTTTTTT
.	TRBV19	.	TRBJ2-1	CASSIPYGRNEQFF	TGTGCCAGTAGTATACCATATGGGCGAAATGAGCAGTTCTTC